This TCR beta chain was identified during a study of OX40 agonist ivuxolimab in advanced cancers. The wider study: With a range of roughly 20 to 90, age averaged 60 years, and 75% to 90% were male.

Trimming left V 0 bases short and J 2 bases short, with 11 bases between. The CDR3 spans 15 residues. The germline V gene encodes CDR1 MGHRA and CDR2 YSYEKL. Some clones are missing from TCRdb's copy, which holds only in-frame ones; the method was immunoSEQ multiplex PCR. This table holds tens of thousands of clones, approximately 92% found once. This TCR was recovered from an adult with an advanced solid tumor such as melanoma, head and neck, liver or kidney cancer. The sequencing here drew on CD4+ or CD8+ T cells sorted from blood, taken in a trial of the OX40 agonist ivuxolimab. The chain is built from TRBV4-1 and TRBJ2-7, with TRBD1 as a possible D gene (5 bases). CDR3 residues: CASSQDLGPAYEQYF. CDR3 nucleotides: TGCGCCAGCAGCCAAGATCTGGGGCCCGCCTACGAGCAGTACTTC.